This TCR beta chain was sequenced for a study of T cells after posttransplantation cyclophosphamide. The table came from immunoSEQ multiplex PCR; TCRdb's copy has only in-frame clones and leaves some out. The data contain around 5,000 clones, over 70% of them singletons. This clone was seen only once. The CDR3 spans 18 residues. Per the germline V gene, CDR1 is SEHNR and CDR2 is FQNEAQ (reference sequence). The V gene lost 0 bases and the J gene lost 4 bases, with 21 bases spanning the gap. A marrow graft followed busulfan-fludarabine conditioning, with cyclophosphamide on days +3 and +4. The V and J genes are TRBV7-9 and TRBJ1-1; D may be TRBD1 (6 bases). This material consisted of PBMCs, taken after allogeneic stem cell transplant with posttransplant cyclophosphamide. The TCR originated in a male patient between 60 and 69 years old who received an allogeneic stem cell transplant from an unrelated donor, was CMV-positive, and had no GVHD. Some T cells may have originated in the graft donor. CDR3 coding DNA: TGTGCCAGCAGCTTAGCGCAAGGCGGGGGGCGTGGGAGCACTGAAGCTTTCTTT. It yields the protein CASSLAQGGGRGSTEAFF.